The 27 T cell receptor beta chains listed next were all sequenced from one sample in a study of blood T cells in healthy people across ages. The authors ran a second PCR of about 6 to 11 cycles using a sample-barcoded 5' primer and a J-beta primer mix. TCRdb reprocessed the 5' RACE reads with MiXCR, giving one entry per CDR3 protein. The data show around 820,000 distinct CDR3 sequences, with roughly 25% seen just once and more than 3% held by the top ten. In addition, the sample was reused for a study of T cells of mothers and their children.

Sequencing used blood. These receptors came from a boy aged 10-17 years in good health.

The chain has TRBV2 and TRBJ2-1; D is undetermined. V lost 10 bases to trimming and J lost 6 bases, with 10 bases between them. The germline gives CDR1 SNHLY, CDR2 FYNNEI. CDR3 length: 11 amino acids. CDR3 in amino acids: CANKSANEQFF. In DNA, the CDR3 is TGTGCCAACAAAAGTGCCAATGAGCAGTTCTTC.

The chain employs TRBV15 and TRBJ2-7, with 8 bases identical to TRBD1. Per the germline V gene, CDR1 is LNHNV and CDR2 is YYDKDF (reference sequence). The CDR3 runs 12 residues. V was pared by 3 bases and J by 12 bases, with 7 bases of the junction left unmatched. In DNA, the CDR3 is TGTGCCACCAGCAGGGGACAGGCGTCGTTGTACTTC. Translating it yields CATSRGQASLYF.

The J gene is TRBJ2-3, the V gene TRBV5-1; a possible D gene is TRBD1 (5 bases). The germline gives CDR1 SGHRS, CDR2 YFSETQ. The CDR3 spans 15 residues. V was cut by 4 bases and J by 0 bases, with 12 bases left in between. The CDR3 is CASSPRVASTDTQYF. The CDR3 nucleotides read TGCGCCAGCAGCCCCAGGGTAGCTAGCACAGATACGCAGTATTTT.

The chain recombines TRBV7-2 with TRBJ2-3; 8 bases agree with TRBD1. The CDR3 sequence is 15 residues long. The germline gives CDR1 SGHTA, CDR2 FQGNSA. The trim removed 0 bases at V and 5 bases at J, leaving 4 bases unmatched. The CDR3 reads CASSLAHGQGDTQYF. CDR3 nucleotides: TGTGCCAGCAGCTTAGCGCACGGACAGGGAGATACGCAGTATTTT.

This clonotype was seen only a few times. The chain combines TRBV28 with TRBJ2-3; D remains ambiguous. The CDR3 has 13 amino acids. Deletions cut 4 bases from V and 8 bases from J, with 13 bases between. Germline V CDR1 and CDR2: MDHEN, SYDVKM. The CDR3 coding sequence is TGTGCCAGCAGTTCCGACCAACCAGGTACGCAGTATTTT. The encoded protein is CASSSDQPGTQYF.

A few counts support this clonotype. The CDR3 is CASSRTLYNEQFF. Written as DNA, the CDR3 is TGTGCCAGCAGCAGGACTCTATACAATGAGCAGTTCTTC. The chain combines TRBV7-8 with TRBJ2-5, with D perhaps TRBD2 (5 bases). The J call is uncertain, as TRBJ2-1 better fits the DNA end. Germline values: CDR1 SGHVS, CDR2 FQNEAQ. This CDR3 has 13 residues.

The chain is built from TRBV12-3 or TRBV12-4 and TRBJ2-1, with 9 bases identical to TRBD2. The J call may be incorrect, as the DNA end agrees better with TRBJ2-7. The CDR3 covers 14 residues. The CDR3 DNA reads TGTGCCAGCAGGGAGACTAGCGGCTCCTACGAGCAGTACTTC. This translates into CASRETSGSYEQYF.

The chain is built from TRBV10-3 and TRBJ2-5, with D possibly matching TRBD2 (5 bases). The DNA end lines up better with TRBJ2-7; the J call may be wrong. Germline CDR1 reads ENHRY; CDR2 reads SYGVKD. The CDR3 loop spans 13 amino acids. The CDR3 reads CAIRGQQAHEQYF. CDR3 coding DNA: TGTGCCATCCGCGGGCAGCAGGCCCACGAGCAGTACTTC.

The chain carries TRBV29-1 and TRBJ1-2, with TRBD1 as a possible D gene (5 bases). The germline V gene has CDR1 SQVTM and CDR2 ANQGSEA. V was cut by 4 bases and J by 10 bases, with 16 bases left in between. The CDR3 has 12 residues. CDR3 region: CSVGGRGLDYTF. CDR3 nucleotides: TGCAGCGTTGGCGGTAGGGGTTTGGACTACACCTTC.

This clonotype was seen more than once but under ten times. The chain is built from TRBV28 and TRBJ1-1; D is possibly TRBD1 (6 bases). CDR1 and CDR2 from the germline V gene are MDHEN and SYDVKM. This CDR3 has 13 residues. Deletions cut 6 bases from V and 10 bases from J, with 18 bases between. In DNA, the CDR3 is TGTGCCAGCAGATTGTCGGGGGCTCGGGTAGCTTTCTTT. It encodes CASRLSGARVAFF.

The chain employs TRBV28 and TRBJ1-1; no clear D gene. The CDR3 is made up of 15 amino acids. V was shortened by 7 bases and J by 0 bases, with 15 bases between the two germline ends. Germline-derived CDR1 and CDR2 are MDHEN and SYDVKM. CDR3 sequence: CASIQGWGVNTEAFF. CDR3 DNA: TGTGCCAGCATCCAAGGTTGGGGAGTGAACACTGAAGCTTTCTTT.

This clonotype was seen only a few times. The rearrangement links TRBV2 to TRBJ1-2; the match to TRBD1 covers 9 bases. With V trimmed by 4 bases and J by 0 bases, 6 bases remained unmatched. Looked up from germline, CDR1 is SNHLY and CDR2 is FYNNEI. The CDR3 has 16 residues. CDR3 sequence reads: CASSGGTGRSNYGYTF. The CDR3 DNA is TGTGCCAGCAGTGGGGGGACAGGGAGGTCTAACTATGGCTACACCTTC.

The chain couples TRBV14 to TRBJ2-5; 8 nucleotides match TRBD1. The J call could be wrong; TRBJ2-7 is a better fit for the DNA end. Germline CDR1 and CDR2: SGHDN and FVKESK. The CDR3 is 14 amino acids. The CDR3 bases are TGTGCCAGCTCTACCGGGACAGGATACTACGAGCAGTACTTC. Amino acids: CASSTGTGYYEQYF.

The chain uses TRBV7-6 and TRBJ2-3, with D uncertain. The CDR3 totals 13 residues. CDR1 is SGHVS, CDR2 FNYEAQ, per germline. V lost 5 bases and J lost 4, with 10 bases in between. CDR3 DNA sequence: TGTGCCAGCAGCGGCAGTGAAGCAGATACGCAGTATTTT. Amino acid sequence: CASSGSEADTQYF. Combining the CDR3 with reference TRBV7-6 and TRBJ2-3 gives the whole variable domain GAGVSQSPRYKVTKRGQDVALRCDPISGHVSLYWYRQALGQGPEFLTYFNYEAQQDKSGLPNDRFSAERPEGSISTLTIQRTEQRDSAMYRCASSGSEADTQYFGPGTRLTVL.

This clonotype has more than one count but fewer than ten. This rearrangement joins TRBV5-6 to TRBJ2-4; no firm D call. Germline V CDR1 and CDR2: SGHDT, YYEEEE. The CDR3 has 12 residues. Trimming stripped 3 bases from V and 5 bases from J, with 6 bases between. The DNA of the CDR3 is TGTGCCAGCAGCTATACAGAAAACATTCAGTACTTC. It yields the protein CASSYTENIQYF.

Comment on this clonotype: The junction shows a germline mismatch at one end, possibly a read error. The CDR3 here is CASSKTALQGF. The CDR3 DNA reads TGTGCCAGCAGCAAAACAGCCCTACAGGGCTTC. The J gene is TRBJ2-4, the V gene TRBV7-2; D perhaps matches TRBD1 (6 bases). CDR1 and CDR2 (germline): SGHTA, FQGNSA. The CDR3 contains 11 residues.

The chain carries TRBV6-5 and TRBJ2-5, with 13 bases matching TRBD2. The DNA matches TRBJ2-1 better at its end, which makes the J call doubtful. The germline CDR1 and CDR2 sequences are MNHEY and SVGAGI. The CDR3 consists of 15 residues. The DNA of the CDR3 is TGTGCCAGCAGAAAACTAGCGGGAGGGCCGGGTGAGCAGTTCTTC. Translating gives CASRKLAGGPGEQFF.

The chain carries TRBV4-1 and TRBJ2-7; 7 bases match TRBD1. V lost 5 bases, J lost 0 bases, and 7 bases stayed unmatched. Germline CDR1 reads MGHRA; CDR2 reads YSYEKL. The CDR3 totals 15 residues. CDR3 DNA: TGCGCCAGCAGCTCTATTGGGGACAGCTCCTACGAGCAGTACTTC. This translates into CASSSIGDSSYEQYF.

This sequence joins TRBV11-2 and TRBJ2-1, with 7 bases aligning to TRBD2. CDR1 and CDR2 from the germline V gene are SGHAT and FQNNGV. This CDR3 has 16 amino acids. V lost 4 bases to trimming and J lost 3 bases; unmatched junction nucleotides: 9. CDR3 in DNA: TGTGCCAGCAGCTACGCGGCGGGGGAGTACTACAATGAGCAGTTCTTC. Its translation is CASSYAAGEYYNEQFF.

This chain joins TRBV3-1 and TRBJ2-1; the match to TRBD2 covers 7 bases. The assigned J gene may be wrong: the sequence end matches TRBJ2-7 better. Germline CDR1 LGHDT, CDR2 YNNKEL (reference sequence). CDR3 length: 16 residues. CDR3 coding DNA: TGTGCCAGCAGCCAAGAAAGGCTTGGCGGGAGTGACGAGCAGTACTTC. Residues: CASSQERLGGSDEQYF.

This clonotype was seen at least ten times. This rearrangement joins TRBV7-2 to TRBJ2-1; 9 bases are shared with TRBD1. Per the germline V gene, CDR1 is SGHTA and CDR2 is FQGNSA. CDR3 length: 14 amino acids. V gave up 5 bases and J gave up 3 bases; unmatched junction bases: 2. For the CDR3, the DNA is TGTGCCAGCAGCCTGGACAGGGGCTACAATGAGCAGTTCTTC. Translated, it gives CASSLDRGYNEQFF.

The V call is TRBV20-1, the J call TRBJ2-7, with 7 bases that match TRBD1. Germline assignment: CDR1 DFQATT and CDR2 SNEGSKA (reference sequence). The CDR3 runs 17 residues. With 0 bases clipped from V and 4 bases from J, the junction kept 15 bases outside the gene matches. CDR3 protein: CSARDPGHRDRRYEQYF. CDR3 bases: TGCAGTGCTAGAGATCCCGGGCACCGGGACAGAAGATACGAGCAGTACTTC.

This clonotype was detected a few times. This chain joins TRBV28 and TRBJ1-2, with 7 bases aligning to TRBD1. The junction had 5 bases not matched to a gene; V was cut back by 6 bases and J by 7 bases. The CDR3 is 12 residues long. CDR1 and CDR2 (germline): MDHEN, SYDVKM. In DNA, the CDR3 is TGTGCCAGCAGCCAGGGGGTCGTTGGCTACACCTTC. Translated, it gives CASSQGVVGYTF.

In DNA, the CDR3 is TGTGCCAGCAGTCTCAGGGCCCTACGCCTGGCGTCCCCCGGGAACACTGAAGCTTTCTTT. It codes for CASSLRALRLASPGNTEAFF. The chain couples TRBV2 to TRBJ1-1; perhaps TRBD1 as D (5 bases). CDR1 and CDR2 (germline): SNHLY, FYNNEI. The CDR3 length is 20 residues. With 5 bases removed from V and 1 base from J, the gap between germline ends came to 29 bases.

V gene TRBV28 combines with J gene TRBJ2-7; 13 bases match TRBD2. This CDR3 contains 18 residues. Germline V gene lookup returns CDR1 MDHEN and CDR2 SYDVKM. Trimming cost V 1 base and J 0 bases; bases outside gene matches: 6. The DNA for the CDR3 is TGTGCCAGCAGTTTATATCTGGGACTAGCGGGGATCTCCTACGAGCAGTACTTC. Protein product: CASSLYLGLAGISYEQYF.

This clonotype was found a few times. The genes are TRBV29-1 and TRBJ2-2, with a tentative D call TRBD1 (6 bases). Trimming took 7 bases from V and 7 from J, leaving 16 bases between them. This CDR3 contains 13 residues. Per the germline V gene, CDR1 is SQVTM and CDR2 is ANQGSEA. CDR3 bases: TGCAGCGCCGAAGGGGACAATGGCGGGGAGCTGTTTTTT. Protein sequence: CSAEGDNGGELFF.

In its sample, this clonotype was seen a few times. The chain has TRBV29-1 and TRBJ2-1, with TRBD1 matching over 8 bases. Germline assignment: CDR1 SQVTM and CDR2 ANQGSEA. The CDR3 spans 14 residues. V lost 6 bases to trimming and J lost 9 bases; unmatched junction nucleotides: 13. DNA for the CDR3: TGCAGCGTGGAGGACAGGGATCTTTTCGGTGAGCAGTTCTTC. Amino acid sequence: CSVEDRDLFGEQFF.